This T cell receptor beta chain emerged from a study of T cell repertoires in cytomegalovirus infection. Trimming at V came to 3 bases and at J to 8 bases, leaving 7 bases not matched to a gene. CDR3 size: 14 residues. Looked up from germline, CDR1 is SGDLS and CDR2 is YYNGEE. MiXCR was run by TCRdb on the reads, yielding one entry per CDR3 protein. The table lists hundreds of thousands of distinct CDR3 sequences, around 9.1% of them singletons, with less than 3% in the top ten. This TCR was sampled from a human donor in good health (CMV status not recorded). Some clones in this sample may be carry-over from other donors' samples. The V and J genes are TRBV9 and TRBJ2-4, with TRBD1 matching over 8 bases. The sequencing input was PBMCs. The CDR3 DNA sequence: TGTGCCAGCAGCGAACGGACAGGGAAGGACATTCAGTACTTC. Translating gives CASSERTGKDIQYF. Complete variable domain (other parts from reference TRBV9 and TRBJ2-4): DSGVTQTPKHLITATGQRVTLRCSPRSGDLSVYWYQQSLDQGLQFLIQYYNGEERAKGNILERFSAQQFPDLHSELNLSSLELGDSALYFCASSERTGKDIQYFGAGTRLSVL.